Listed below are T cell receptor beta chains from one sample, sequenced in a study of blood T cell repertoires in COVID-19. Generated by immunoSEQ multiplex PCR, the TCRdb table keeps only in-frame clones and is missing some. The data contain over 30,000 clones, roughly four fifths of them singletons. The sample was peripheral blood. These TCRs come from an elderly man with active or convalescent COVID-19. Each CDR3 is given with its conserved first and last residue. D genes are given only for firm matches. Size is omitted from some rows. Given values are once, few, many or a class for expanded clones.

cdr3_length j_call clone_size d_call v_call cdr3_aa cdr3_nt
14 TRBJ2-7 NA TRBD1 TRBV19 CASSIGTGKNEQYF TGTGCCAGTAGTATAGGGACAGGGAAGAACGAGCAGTACTTC
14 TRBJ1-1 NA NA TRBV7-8 CASSGGGLNTEAFF TGTGCCAGCAGCGGGGGGGGATTGAACACTGAAGCTTTCTTT
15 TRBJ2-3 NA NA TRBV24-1 CATSDPDSGTDTQYF TGTGCCACCAGTGACCCGGACAGTGGGACAGATACGCAGTATTTT
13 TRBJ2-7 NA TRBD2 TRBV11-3 CASSSSGRREQYF TGTGCCAGCAGCTCCAGCGGGAGGCGCGAGCAGTACTTC
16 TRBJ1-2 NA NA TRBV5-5 CASSFREGETNYGYTF TGTGCCAGCAGCTTCCGGGAAGGAGAAACTAACTATGGCTACACCTTC
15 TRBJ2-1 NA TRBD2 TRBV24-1 CATMGWREGLNEQFF TGTGCCACCATGGGTTGGCGGGAGGGCCTTAATGAGCAGTTCTTC
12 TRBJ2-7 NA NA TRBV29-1 CSVVFVSYEQYF TGCAGCGTTGTTTTCGTTTCCTACGAGCAGTACTTC
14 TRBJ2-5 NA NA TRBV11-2 CASSHGTNQETQYF TGTGCCAGCAGCCACGGGACAAATCAAGAGACCCAGTACTTC
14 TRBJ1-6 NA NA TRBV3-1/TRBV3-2 CASSPGAEGSPLHF TGTGCCAGCAGCCCCGGTGCGGAAGGTTCACCCCTCCACTTT
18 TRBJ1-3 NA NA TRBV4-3 CASSQSPQTGSSGNTIYF TGCGCCAGCAGCCAATCCCCTCAGACGGGGAGCTCTGGAAACACCATATATTTT
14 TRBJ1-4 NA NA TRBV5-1 CASSSGRNGEKLFF TGCGCCAGCAGCTCCGGGAGGAATGGCGAAAAACTGTTTTTT
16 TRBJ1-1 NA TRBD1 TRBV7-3 CASSPGTGAGRTEAFF TGTGCCAGCAGCCCGGGGACAGGGGCTGGTCGCACTGAAGCTTTCTTT
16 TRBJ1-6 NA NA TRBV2 CASSGTEPSYNSPLHF TGTGCCAGCAGTGGGACAGAACCCTCCTATAATTCACCCCTCCACTTT
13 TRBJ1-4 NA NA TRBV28 CASGYGGVEKLFF TGTGCCAGCGGTTATGGGGGCGTTGAAAAACTGTTTTTT
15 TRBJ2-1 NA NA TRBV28 CASSRRGSNYNEQFF TGTGCCAGCAGTCGAAGGGGGAGTAACTACAATGAGCAGTTCTTC
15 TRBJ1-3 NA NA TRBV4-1 CASSQLGTAGNTIYF TGCGCCAGCAGCCAACTAGGGACTGCTGGAAACACCATATATTTT
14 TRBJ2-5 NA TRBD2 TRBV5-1 CASSLGTTQETQYF TGCGCCAGCAGCTTAGGGACTACACAAGAGACCCAGTACTTC
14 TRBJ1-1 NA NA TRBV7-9 CASSLGRINTEAFF TGTGCCAGCAGCTTAGGTAGAATTAACACTGAAGCTTTCTTT
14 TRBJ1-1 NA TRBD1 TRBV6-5 CASSRDRRDTEAFF TGTGCCAGCAGTCGGGACAGGAGGGACACTGAAGCTTTCTTT
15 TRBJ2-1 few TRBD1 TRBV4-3 CASSQGTGDYNEQFF TGCGCCAGCAGCCAAGGGACAGGGGATTACAATGAGCAGTTCTTC
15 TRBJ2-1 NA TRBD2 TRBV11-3 CASSLGGGGNNEQFF TGTGCCAGCAGCTTAGGGGGCGGGGGAAACAATGAGCAGTTCTTC
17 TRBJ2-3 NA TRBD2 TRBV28 CASRKVVTSGSTDTQYF TGTGCCAGCAGAAAGGTAGTAACTAGCGGGAGCACAGATACGCAGTATTTT
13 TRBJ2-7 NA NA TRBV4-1 CASSRQSDSEQYF TGCGCCAGCAGCCGCCAATCGGACTCTGAGCAGTACTTC
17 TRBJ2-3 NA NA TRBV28 CASSLGSAGPGSATQYF TGTGCCAGCAGTTTAGGCTCTGCGGGCCCGGGGTCCGCTACGCAGTATTTT
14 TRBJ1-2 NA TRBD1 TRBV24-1 CATSDPTGDYGYTF TGTGCCACCAGTGACCCCACAGGGGACTATGGCTACACCTTC
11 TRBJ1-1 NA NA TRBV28 CASRLNTEAFF TGTGCCAGCAGACTAAACACTGAAGCTTTCTTT
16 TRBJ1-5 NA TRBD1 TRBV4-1 CASSSEGDRGNQPQHF TGCGCCAGCAGCTCAGAAGGGGACAGGGGCAATCAGCCCCAGCATTTT
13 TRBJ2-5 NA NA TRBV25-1 CASSGSFQETQYF TGTGCCAGCAGTGGGAGTTTCCAAGAGACCCAGTACTTC
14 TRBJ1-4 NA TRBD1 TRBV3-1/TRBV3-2 CASSQRTGNEKLFF TGTGCCAGCAGCCAAAGGACAGGTAATGAAAAACTGTTTTTT
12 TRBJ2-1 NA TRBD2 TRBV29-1 CSATSGSVEQFF TGCAGCGCCACTAGCGGGAGTGTTGAGCAGTTCTTC
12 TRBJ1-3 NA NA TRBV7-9 CASSPTGNTIYF TGTGCCAGCAGCCCAACTGGAAACACCATATATTTT
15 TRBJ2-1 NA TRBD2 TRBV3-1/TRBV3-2 CASSPGTSGRYEQFF TGTGCCAGCAGCCCCGGGACTAGCGGGAGATATGAGCAGTTCTTC
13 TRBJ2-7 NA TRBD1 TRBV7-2 CASSKDRGYEQYF TGTGCCAGCAGCAAAGACAGGGGTTACGAGCAGTACTTC
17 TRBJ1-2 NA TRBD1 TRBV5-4 CASSSWDSDPLNYGYTF TGTGCCAGCAGCTCCTGGGACAGTGACCCTCTTAACTATGGCTACACCTTC
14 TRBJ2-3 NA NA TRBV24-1 CATSDSDWTDTQYF TGTGCCACCAGTGATTCGGACTGGACAGATACGCAGTATTTT
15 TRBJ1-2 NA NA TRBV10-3 CAISDPRGGNYGYTF TGTGCCATCAGTGACCCTCGGGGGGGTAACTATGGCTACACCTTC
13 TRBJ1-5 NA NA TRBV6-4 CASSFGGNQPQHF TGTGCCAGCAGCTTCGGAGGAAATCAGCCCCAGCATTTT
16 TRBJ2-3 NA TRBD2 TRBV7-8 CASSLLAGGGIDTQYF TGTGCCAGCAGCTTACTCGCGGGAGGGGGGATAGATACGCAGTATTTT
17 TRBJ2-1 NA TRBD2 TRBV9 CASSGPLVAGGRGEQFF TGTGCCAGCAGCGGGCCCTTGGTTGCGGGAGGCCGGGGGGAGCAGTTCTTC
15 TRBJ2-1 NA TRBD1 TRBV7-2 CASSQDRETYNEQFF TGTGCCAGCAGCCAGGACAGGGAGACCTACAATGAGCAGTTCTTC
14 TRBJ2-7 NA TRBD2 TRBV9 CASSASSGSYEQYF TGTGCCAGCAGCGCCTCTAGCGGCTCCTACGAGCAGTACTTC
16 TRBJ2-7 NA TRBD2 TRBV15 CATSRERGLATYEQYF TGTGCCACCAGCAGAGAGCGGGGACTAGCAACCTACGAGCAGTACTTC
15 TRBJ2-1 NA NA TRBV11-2 CASSRGTVIYNEQFF TGTGCCAGCAGCCGCGGGACAGTTATTTACAATGAGCAGTTCTTC
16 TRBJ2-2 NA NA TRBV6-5 CASSFAGTSNTGELFF TGTGCCAGCAGTTTCGCCGGGACTTCCAACACCGGGGAGCTGTTTTTT
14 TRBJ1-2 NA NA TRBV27 CASSLGLPSSGYTF TGTGCCAGCAGTCTAGGACTGCCCAGCAGCGGCTACACCTTC
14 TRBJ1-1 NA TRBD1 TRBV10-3 CAIRDSARNTEAFF TGTGCCATCCGGGACAGTGCCCGGAACACTGAAGCTTTCTTT
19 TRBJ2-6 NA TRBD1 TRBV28 CASSVTGGSLFSGANVLTF TGTGCCAGCAGTGTAACAGGGGGCTCACTTTTCTCTGGGGCCAACGTCCTGACTTTC
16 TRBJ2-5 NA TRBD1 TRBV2 CASSGEVTGGGGTQYF TGTGCCAGCAGTGGTGAGGTGACAGGGGGTGGCGGGACCCAGTACTTC
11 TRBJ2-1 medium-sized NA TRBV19 CASSKAYEQFF TGTGCCAGTAGTAAAGCGTATGAGCAGTTCTTC
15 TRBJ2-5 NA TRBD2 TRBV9 CASTLAGGPTETQYF TGTGCCAGCACCTTAGCGGGAGGGCCTACAGAGACCCAGTACTTC